This T cell receptor beta chain was profiled in a study of shared clonotypes between healthy human individuals (dated by TCRdb to about 2020). Regarding the study in general: A few men and a couple of women, aged 18 to 49 years, made up the cohort. For each donor, three plates each were used for CD4 naive and CD4 memory, two plates were used for CD8 naive, and one plate was used for CD8 memory. To estimate repertoire size and how much clonotype sharing occurs between individuals, the study deeply sequenced the blood TCR repertoires of several healthy adults. Different laboratories and diverse techniques were used to prepare libraries and sequence TCR repertoires, to increase sequencing depth and limit assay-specific biases. Per donor, leukapheresis produced somewhere between about 0.85 and 8.9 billion PBMCs.

CDR1 and CDR2 are read off the germline V gene (reference sequence) as SEHNR and FQNEAQ. V and J are trimmed by 6 bases and 10 bases, and the gene matches miss 14 bases of the junction. Measured from the cysteine to the phenylalanine, the CDR3 is 15 residues long. The retained sequence is limited to the CDR3, 45 bases, with the frame set at the first base. CD8 naive samples were obtained by positive selection for CCR7 among CD45RO-negative cells, yielding a CD45RA+CCR7+ population from which TemRA cells were excluded. The donors were healthy, HIV-negative adults with no recently reported acute infections or vaccinations. Every donor was a Caucasian adult residing in Nashville, Tennessee, USA. After blood collection by leukapheresis, PBMCs were isolated using Ficoll-Histopaque density gradient centrifugation and then cryopreserved in the vapor phase of liquid nitrogen. Analytical flow cytometry was used to check the purity and quantity of every magnetically sorted T cell population. Each sorted fraction had its genomic DNA isolated and then quantified by UV absorbance on a Nanodrop 2000c.

Summary of the overall study and its limitations: Based on pairwise subsampling, the degree of clonotype sharing among donors was expected to be affected by sequencing depth. Compared with non-shared clonotypes, the clonotypes found in all four sorted-subset donors had higher generation probabilities. Even with the large sequencing depth, rarefaction of the sorted-subset datasets indicated that sequencing was incomplete. Sampling was limited to blood, and TCR repertoires in tissue likely differ from TCR repertoires in blood. Across a few donors, about 5.2% of naive CD4, roughly 3.5% of naive CD8, about 2% of memory CD4, and approximately 0.42% of memory CD8 clonotypes were shared. Because the study included only a small number of donors, the genetic and exposure-history diversity represented was limited. Estimated clonotype richness was generally larger for naive than for memory subsets.

TCR CDR3 regions were amplified from genomic DNA by multiplex PCR using the deep immunoSEQ assay. For each cell subset, the extracted genomic DNA was distributed evenly across all wells of several immunoSEQ 96-well plates, and each plate served as one replicate. Each replicate PCR for sorted subsets received roughly 200 ng genomic DNA, equal to about 30,000 T cell genomes. Purified libraries were quantified with a Qubit 3.0 fluorometer, sized on a Bioanalyzer 2100, and re-quantified with the KAPA Library Quantification kit. Every immunoSEQ 96-well plate was sequenced on a dedicated single-read 150-cycle Illumina NextSeq 550 flow cell. Per the source publication's procedure: The immunoSEQ output contained only junctional sequences without quality scores, so filtering could not match that applied to full-length reads. To assign V/J genes and CDR3, sequences were annotated using PyIR, a Python wrapper for IgBLAST v1.9, with IMGT germline references. Reads were removed for weak V/J assignments (E-value above 1e-6), missing CDR3, stop codons, out-of-frame junctions, or ambiguous translated residues. V3J clonotypes were defined by identical inferred V gene, J gene, and CDR3 amino acid sequence. The percentage overlap between two repertoires was calculated by dividing the number of shared unique clonotypes by the size of the smaller repertoire. RTK rarefaction, the Chao1 estimator, and Recon v2.1 estimates of unobserved clonotypes were used to assess repertoire richness. Generation probabilities for all TCRbeta clonotypes obtained by the gDNA method from several donors were computed using OLGA. TCRdb mirrors the immuneACCESS table, restricted to in-frame sequences. Some clones are absent from its copies; in checked studies, under half trace to an unresolved V gene, and the reason for the others is unknown. That table is the source of V, J and clone size, and D and trimming were worked out from the DNA. Within this sample are roughly 2,000,000 clones, with roughly 95% of them counted one time only. The top ten clonotypes cover approximately 1.7% of the sample.

For this clone: Its antigen is not yet known. Nothing much larger sits one base from this clone, and base qualities are not available.

The sequence derives from a man between 18 and 35 years old in good health. Some clones in this sample may be carry-over from other donors' samples. This chain joins TRBV7-9 to TRBJ2-1; TRBD1 matches 8 bases in the middle. Material: naive CD8+ T cells from PBMCs. Sample cell subset or site, as interpreted from the label and publication: CD45RA+CCR7+. The CDR3 region has the sequence CASRSATGGSLEQFF. The nucleotide sequence is given as TGTGCCAGCAGGAGCGCCACAGGGGGGAGTTTGGAGCAGTTCTTC.